Presented here are 16 T cell receptor beta chains from one specimen sequenced in a study of control samples from healthy donors and cancer patients. Data came from immunoSEQ multiplex PCR; TCRdb stores just in-frame clones and leaves some out. The sample includes around 72,000 clones, more than 75% seen only once; the top ten take about 15%. The sample taken for sequencing was blood. All receptors come from a man aged 45-65 years in good health.

The rearrangement uses TRBV5-1 and TRBJ2-4; possibly TRBD2 for D (5 bases). CDR1 SGHRS and CDR2 YFSETQ come from the germline V gene. The CDR3 has 15 amino acids. Trimming cost V 2 bases and J 3 bases, with 12 bases left between them. CDR3 coding DNA: TGCGCCAGCAGCTTTTTAGGAGAGGGCAAAAACATTCAGTACTTC. It yields the protein CASSFLGEGKNIQYF.

V usage is TRBV6-5 and J usage is TRBJ1-1; D unresolved. CDR1 and CDR2 from the germline V gene are MNHEY and SVGAGI. Trimming stripped 6 bases from V and 7 bases from J, with 9 bases between. The CDR3 covers 11 residues. This chain's CDR3 is CASSLYREAFF. The CDR3 coding sequence is TGTGCCAGCAGCCTTTATCGTGAAGCTTTCTTT.

This clone was seen a few times. The chain couples TRBV30 to TRBJ1-6, with 9 bases matching TRBD1. Germline CDR1 GTSNPN, CDR2 SVGIG (reference sequence). V lost 3 bases, J lost 10 bases, and 7 bases stayed unmatched. This CDR3 spans 14 amino acids. The DNA of the CDR3 is TGTGCCTGGAGCCTCGGGACAGGGTTGTCACCCCTCCACTTT. Encoded protein: CAWSLGTGLSPLHF.

The rearrangement links TRBV7-9 to TRBJ2-7; TRBD2 might be the D (5 bases). The CDR3 loop spans 12 amino acids. Germline loops: CDR1 SEHNR, CDR2 FQNEAQ (reference sequence). Trimming stripped 3 bases from V and 3 bases from J, with 6 bases between. CDR3 DNA sequence: TGTGCCAGCAGCTTTACTAGCTACGAGCAGTACTTC. Amino acids: CASSFTSYEQYF.

V gene TRBV10-3 combines with J gene TRBJ2-2, with D uncertain. In germline, CDR1 is ENHRY, CDR2 SYGVKD. V was cut by 0 bases and J by 5 bases, with 19 bases left in between. The CDR3 sequence is 18 residues long. CDR3 sequence: CAISESLQDSPMTGELFF. The CDR3 DNA sequence: TGTGCCATCAGTGAGTCGTTGCAGGATTCCCCCATGACCGGGGAGCTGTTTTTT.

This clone appeared a single time. The gene calls are TRBV5-1 and TRBJ1-2; D gene unclear. The germline V and J ends were trimmed by 0 bases and 4 bases, with 7 bases remaining between them. Germline loops: CDR1 SGHRS, CDR2 YFSETQ. The CDR3 is made up of 13 amino acids. Here the CDR3 reads CASSLVVRYGYTF. DNA for the CDR3: TGCGCCAGCAGCTTGGTTGTGCGCTATGGCTACACCTTC. Supplemented by reference TRBV5-1 and TRBJ1-2, the full variable domain reads KAGVTQTPRYLIKTRGQQVTLSCSPISGHRSVSWYQQTPGQGLQFLFEYFSETQRNKGNFPGRFSGRQFSNSRSEMNVSTLELGDSALYLCASSLVVRYGYTFGSGTRLTVV.

The chain employs TRBV6-6 and TRBJ1-4; D is ambiguous. The V gene's germline CDR1 is MNHNY and CDR2 SVGAGI (reference sequence). The CDR3 consists of 11 residues. V lost 5 bases to trimming and J lost 6 bases, with 4 bases between them. CDR3 sequence (DNA): TGTGCCAGCAGTACCCATGAAAAACTGTTTTTT. Translated, it gives CASSTHEKLFF.

The genes are TRBV19 and TRBJ2-1, with 7 positions matching TRBD2. V lost 5 bases and J lost 9; bases outside the gene matches: 19. The length of the CDR3 is 17 residues. CDR1 LNHDA and CDR2 SQIVND come from the germline V gene (reference sequence). The CDR3 here is CASSLKRDRFSLSEQFF. Here the CDR3 DNA reads TGTGCCAGTAGTTTAAAGCGGGACCGCTTCTCCCTCAGTGAGCAGTTCTTC. Variable domain in full (rest from reference TRBV19 and TRBJ2-1): DGGITQSPKYLFRKEGQNVTLSCEQNLNHDAMYWYRQDPGQGLRLIYYSQIVNDFQKGDIAEGYSVSREKKESFPLTVTSAQKNPTAFYLCASSLKRDRFSLSEQFFGPGTRLTVL.

This clone was seen once. The rearrangement links TRBV6-5 to TRBJ1-5, with a tentative D call TRBD1 (5 bases). CDR3 length: 15 amino acids. The germline CDR1 and CDR2 sequences are MNHEY and SVGAGI. The germline V and J ends were trimmed by 2 bases and 3 bases, with 11 bases remaining between them. CDR3 in amino acids: CASSYTWGTNQPQHF. The CDR3 region has the DNA TGTGCCAGCAGTTACACCTGGGGCACCAATCAGCCCCAGCATTTT.

The chain links TRBV5-1 to TRBJ2-5; 7 bases fit TRBD1. CDR1 is SGHRS, CDR2 YFSETQ, per germline. The J segment lost 4 bases and the V segment lost 2 bases, leaving 5 bases of the junction unmatched. The CDR3 loop spans 14 amino acids. CDR3 nucleotides: TGCGCCAGCAGCTTTGGACAGGCTAGAGAGACCCAGTACTTC. As protein: CASSFGQARETQYF.

This clone came up once. The chain couples TRBV6-5 to TRBJ2-3; D might be TRBD1 (5 bases). This CDR3 has 15 residues. V gave up 5 bases and J gave up 2 bases, with 14 bases separating them. Looked up from germline, CDR1 is MNHEY and CDR2 is SVGAGI. The CDR3 reads CASSPIGAATDTQYF. The DNA of the CDR3 is TGTGCCAGCAGTCCCATTGGGGCCGCCACAGATACGCAGTATTTT.

This chain connects TRBV30 to TRBJ2-5; 10 positions agree with TRBD2. Germline V gene sequence: CDR1 GTSNPN, CDR2 SVGIG (reference sequence). V lost 0 bases, J lost 5 bases, and 6 bases stayed unmatched. This CDR3 region has 15 residues. CDR3 loop: CAWSVLAGVRETQYF. CDR3 nucleotide sequence: TGTGCCTGGAGTGTCCTAGCGGGAGTTCGGGAGACCCAGTACTTC.

The chain combines TRBV24-1 with TRBJ2-5, with D hard to call. Germline CDR1 is KGHDR and CDR2 is SFDVKD. The CDR3 totals 11 residues. V was clipped by 0 bases and J by 5 bases, with 0 bases between them. CDR3 nucleotides: TGTGCCACCAGTGATTTGGAGACCCAGTACTTC. The encoded protein is CATSDLETQYF.

The chain combines TRBV4-3 with TRBJ2-1; no clear D. From germline, CDR1 is LGHNA and CDR2 YSLEER. The V gene lost 3 bases and the J gene lost 6 bases, with 15 bases spanning the gap. This CDR3 is built from 15 residues. The CDR3 DNA is TGCGCCAGCAGCCACGGTCTACGATTGGCCAATGAGCAGTTCTTC. It is translated as CASSHGLRLANEQFF.

This clone is a singleton in its sample. The chain couples TRBV7-9 to TRBJ2-7; 8 nucleotides align to TRBD2. CDR1 and CDR2 from the germline V gene are SEHNR and FQNEAQ (reference sequence). The V gene end was trimmed by 5 bases and the J gene end by 3 bases; junction bases not matched to a gene: 9. The CDR3 is 15 residues long. CDR3 amino acids: CASSKVGRAGYEQYF. DNA of the CDR3: TGTGCCAGCAGCAAAGTCGGGAGGGCCGGCTACGAGCAGTACTTC.

The chain links TRBV7-9 to TRBJ2-5; D is possibly TRBD1 or TRBD2 (6 bases each). This CDR3 comprises 14 residues. Trimming stripped 3 bases from V and 3 bases from J, with 11 bases between. Germline V gives CDR1 SEHNR, CDR2 FQNEAQ (reference sequence). This CDR3 is CASSLGGHKETQYF. In DNA form, the CDR3 reads TGTGCCAGCAGCTTGGGGGGACATAAAGAGACCCAGTACTTC. The full variable domain, with the rest looked up from reference TRBV7-9 and TRBJ2-5, is DTGVSQNPRHKITKRGQNVTFRCDPISEHNRLYWYRQTLGQGPEFLTYFQNEAQLEKSRLLSDRFSAERPKGSFSTLEIQRTEQGDSAMYLCASSLGGHKETQYFGPGTRLLVL.